Each of the 4 T cell receptor beta chains below was sequenced from the same sample in a study of TIL therapy for anti-PD-1-resistant metastatic lung cancer. Sequencing used immunoSEQ v3. TCRdb keeps only in-frame clones here, not all; method: immunoSEQ multiplex PCR. The sample has about 48,000 clones; less than 85% are singletons. Time point here: pre-treatment sample, taken before nivolumab and TIL therapy. Pleural nodules or supraclavicular lymph nodes made up most of the excised metastases sampled. Source: tumor tissue, taken at baseline. The receptors originated from a person aged 25-85 years with non-small cell lung cancer.

The genes are TRBV5-1 and TRBJ2-1; 11 bases line up with TRBD2. CDR3 length: 19 residues. J was trimmed by 0 bases and V by 4 bases; bases with no gene match: 12. Germline lookup yields CDR1 SGHRS and CDR2 YFSETQ. In DNA form, the CDR3 reads TGCGCCAGCAGCCGATTCCCGGGACTAGCGGAGAGCTCCTACAATGAGCAGTTCTTC. It is translated as CASSRFPGLAESSYNEQFF.

The chain carries TRBV2 and TRBJ2-1, with D tentatively TRBD1 (5 bases). The V gene's germline CDR1 is SNHLY and CDR2 FYNNEI. CDR3 length: 13 residues. V was clipped by 6 bases and J by 6 bases, with 12 bases between them. CDR3 nucleotides: TGTGCCAGCAGCGTAACAGGTCGCAATGAGCAGTTCTTC. Residues: CASSVTGRNEQFF.

The rearrangement joins TRBV4-2 to TRBJ2-3; 9 nucleotides line up with TRBD2. V shed 4 bases, J shed 9 bases, and the junction held 14 bases outside the gene matches. The CDR3 runs to 16 residues. In germline, CDR1 is LGHNA, CDR2 YNFKEQ. DNA of the CDR3: TGTGCCAGCAGCCCCCGAGGGTTAGCGGGGGAGGGGACGCAGTATTTT. Amino acids: CASSPRGLAGEGTQYF.

In the case of this clone: A junction end diverges from the germline sequence, so it may reflect a read error. V gene TRBV6-5 combines with J gene TRBJ2-7; D gene ambiguous. Germline CDR1 MNHEY, CDR2 SVGAGI. This CDR3 region has 12 residues. Written as DNA, the CDR3 is TGTGCCAGCAGTCACTCAGCGTACGAGCAGTACTTC. Amino acids: CASSHSAYEQYF.